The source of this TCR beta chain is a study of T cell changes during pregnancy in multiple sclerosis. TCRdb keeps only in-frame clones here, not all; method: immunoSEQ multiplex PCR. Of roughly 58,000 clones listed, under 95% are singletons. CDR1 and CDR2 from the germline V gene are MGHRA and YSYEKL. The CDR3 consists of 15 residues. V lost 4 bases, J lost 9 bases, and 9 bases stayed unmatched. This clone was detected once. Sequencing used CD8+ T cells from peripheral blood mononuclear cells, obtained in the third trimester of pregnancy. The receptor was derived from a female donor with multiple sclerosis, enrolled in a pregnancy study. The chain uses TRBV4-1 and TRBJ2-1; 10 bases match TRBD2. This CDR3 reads CASSLSAAGGPEQFF. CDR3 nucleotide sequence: TGCGCCAGCAGCCTTAGCGCAGCGGGAGGGCCTGAGCAGTTCTTC.